This T cell receptor beta chain was retrieved from a study of blood T cell repertoires in COVID-19. Study in general: The United States, Italy and Spain provided the acute and convalescent COVID-19 samples. The analysed material was cDNA or gDNA that came from T cells, B-cell-depleted T cells, or PBMCs.

The V gene's germline CDR1 is LNHDA and CDR2 SQIVND (reference sequence). The CDR3 sequence is 16 residues long. Trimming took 9 bases from V and 4 from J; bases not matched to a gene: 9. Assay used: immunoSEQ multiplex PCR; TCRdb lists only in-frame clones, some missing. Of 300,000 to 350,000 clones listed, approximately 91% are singletons. V is TRBV19 and J is TRBJ2-2; 12 nucleotides align to TRBD1. The sequence was obtained from a woman aged 70 to 79 with COVID-19, enrolled during active disease. The sample was peripheral blood. The CDR3 DNA is TGTGCCAGCTCTCCCGGGACAGGGGGCCTCACCGGGGAGCTGTTTTTT. Its protein product is CASSPGTGGLTGELFF.